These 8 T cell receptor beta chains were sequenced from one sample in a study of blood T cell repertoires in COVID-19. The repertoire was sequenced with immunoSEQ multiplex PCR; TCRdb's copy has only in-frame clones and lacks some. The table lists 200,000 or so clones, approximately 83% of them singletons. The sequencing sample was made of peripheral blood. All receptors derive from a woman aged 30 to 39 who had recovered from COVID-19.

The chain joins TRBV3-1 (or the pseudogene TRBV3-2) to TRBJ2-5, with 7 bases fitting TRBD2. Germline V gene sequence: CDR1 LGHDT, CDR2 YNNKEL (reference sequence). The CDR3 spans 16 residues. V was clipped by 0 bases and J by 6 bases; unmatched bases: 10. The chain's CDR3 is CASSQETLGRGKTQYF. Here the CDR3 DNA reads TGTGCCAGCAGCCAAGAGACACTGGGGCGGGGGAAGACCCAGTACTTC.

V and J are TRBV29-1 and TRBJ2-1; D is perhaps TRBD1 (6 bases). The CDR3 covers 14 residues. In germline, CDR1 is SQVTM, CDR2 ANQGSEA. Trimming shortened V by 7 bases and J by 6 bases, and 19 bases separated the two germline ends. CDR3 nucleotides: TGCAGCGCTCAAAGGACAGAGTCGGTCAATGAGCAGTTCTTC. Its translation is CSAQRTESVNEQFF.

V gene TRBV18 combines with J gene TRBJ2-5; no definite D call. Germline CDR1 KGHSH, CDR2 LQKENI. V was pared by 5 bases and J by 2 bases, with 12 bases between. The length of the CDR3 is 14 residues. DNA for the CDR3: TGTGCCAGCTCATATCCCGGGTCTCAAGAGACCCAGTACTTC. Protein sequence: CASSYPGSQETQYF.

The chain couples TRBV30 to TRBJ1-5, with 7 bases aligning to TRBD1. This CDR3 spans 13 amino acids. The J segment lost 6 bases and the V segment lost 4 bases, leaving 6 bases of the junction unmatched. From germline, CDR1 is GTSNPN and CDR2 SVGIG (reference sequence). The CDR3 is CAWTRGNSQPQHF. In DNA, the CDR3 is TGTGCCTGGACCAGGGGGAATTCTCAGCCCCAGCATTTT.

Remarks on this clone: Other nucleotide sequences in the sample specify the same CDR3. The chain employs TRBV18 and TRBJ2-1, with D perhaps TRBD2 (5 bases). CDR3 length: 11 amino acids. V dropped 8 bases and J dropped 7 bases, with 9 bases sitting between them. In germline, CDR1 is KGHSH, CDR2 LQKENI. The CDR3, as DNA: TGTGCCAGCGCCGGAGGAAATGAGCAGTTCTTC. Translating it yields CASAGGNEQFF. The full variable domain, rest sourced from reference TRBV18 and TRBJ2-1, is NAGVMQNPRHLVRRRGQEARLRCSPMKGHSHVYWYRQLPEEGLKFMVYLQKENIIDESGMPKERFSAEFPKEGPSILRIQQVVRGDSAAYFCASAGGNEQFFGPGTRLTVL.

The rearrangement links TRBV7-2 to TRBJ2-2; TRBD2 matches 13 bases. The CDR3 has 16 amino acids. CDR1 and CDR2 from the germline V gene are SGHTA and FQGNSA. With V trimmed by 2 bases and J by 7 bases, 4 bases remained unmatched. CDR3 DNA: TGTGCCAGCAGCTTAAGGCGACTAGCGGGAGGCGGGGAGCTGTTTTTT. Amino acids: CASSLRRLAGGGELFF.

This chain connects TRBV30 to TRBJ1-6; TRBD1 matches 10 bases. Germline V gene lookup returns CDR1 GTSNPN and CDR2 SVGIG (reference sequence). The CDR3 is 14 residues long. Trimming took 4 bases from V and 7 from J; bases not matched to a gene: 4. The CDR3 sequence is CAWTTGQGNSPLHF. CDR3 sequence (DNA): TGTGCCTGGACCACGGGACAGGGGAATTCACCCCTCCACTTT. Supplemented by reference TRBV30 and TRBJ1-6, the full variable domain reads SQTIHQWPATLVQPVGSPLSLECTVEGTSNPNLYWYRQAAGRGLQLLFYSVGIGQISSEVPQNLSASRPQDRQFILSSKKLLLSDSGFYLCAWTTGQGNSPLHFGNGTRLTVT.

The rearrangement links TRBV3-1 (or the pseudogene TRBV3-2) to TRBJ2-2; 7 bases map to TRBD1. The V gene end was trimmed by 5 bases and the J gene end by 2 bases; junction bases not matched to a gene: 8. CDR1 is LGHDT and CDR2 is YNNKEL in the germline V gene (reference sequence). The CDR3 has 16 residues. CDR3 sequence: CASSSPGTANTGELFF. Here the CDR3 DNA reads TGTGCCAGCAGCTCGCCCGGGACAGCAAACACCGGGGAGCTGTTTTTT.